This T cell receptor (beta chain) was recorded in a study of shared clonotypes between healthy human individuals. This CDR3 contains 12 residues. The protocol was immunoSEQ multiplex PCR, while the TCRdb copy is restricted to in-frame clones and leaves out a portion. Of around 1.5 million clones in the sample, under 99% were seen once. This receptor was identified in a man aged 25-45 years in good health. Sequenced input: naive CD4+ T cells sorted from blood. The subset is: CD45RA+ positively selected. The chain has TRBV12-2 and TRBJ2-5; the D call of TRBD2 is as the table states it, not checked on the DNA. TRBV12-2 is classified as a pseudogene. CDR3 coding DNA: TGTGCAAGTCGCTTAGAGGGACTAGTTCAGTACTTC. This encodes CASRLEGLVQYF.